Shown below are 8 T cell receptor beta chains from a single sample sequenced in a study of OX40 agonist ivuxolimab in advanced cancers. The repertoire was sequenced with immunoSEQ multiplex PCR; TCRdb's copy has only in-frame clones and lacks some. The table shows roughly 70,000 clones, with about 85% occurring only once. Material: CD4+ or CD8+ T cells sorted from blood, obtained in a trial of the OX40 agonist ivuxolimab. The receptors stem from an adult with an advanced solid tumor such as melanoma, head and neck, liver or kidney cancer.

The chain carries TRBV6-6 and TRBJ1-5; 7 bases align to TRBD1. This CDR3 spans 16 amino acids. CDR1 and CDR2 from the germline V gene are MNHNY and SVGAGI (reference sequence). V lost 2 bases to trimming and J lost 1 base; unmatched junction nucleotides: 5. The CDR3: CASSYGQGGSNQPQHF. The CDR3, as DNA: TGTGCCAGCAGTTACGGGCAGGGGGGCAGCAATCAGCCCCAGCATTTT.

The chain carries TRBV19 and TRBJ1-5; 7 bases match TRBD1. CDR3 length: 15 amino acids. CDR1 and CDR2 (germline): LNHDA, SQIVND (reference sequence). Losses at the gene ends were 10 bases for V and 1 base for J; bases not matched to a gene: 10. Here the CDR3 DNA reads TGTGCCACCTCCTTGCAGGGACAGAGCAATCAGCCCCAGCATTTT. It codes for CATSLQGQSNQPQHF.

This clone was seen a handful of times. This chain uses TRBV18 with TRBJ1-1; tentative D call: TRBD1 (5 bases). With 2 bases removed from V and 3 bases from J, the gap between germline ends came to 7 bases. The CDR3 totals 13 residues. Germline values: CDR1 KGHSH, CDR2 LQKENI. CDR3 DNA sequence: TGTGCCAGCTCACCAGGACAAGACACTGAAGCTTTCTTT. This codes for CASSPGQDTEAFF.

This clone was seen just once. DNA for the CDR3: TGTGCCAGCAGCTTAGTGGACGGCAATCAGCCCCAGCATTTT. This gives the protein CASSLVDGNQPQHF. V usage is TRBV7-2 and J usage is TRBJ1-5; D remains unclear. This CDR3 is 14 amino acids long. V gave up 1 base and J gave up 2 bases, with 6 bases separating them. CDR1 is SGHTA, CDR2 FQGNSA, per germline.

J is TRBJ1-1 and V is TRBV19, with a weak D call TRBD1 (6 bases). V was shortened by 6 bases and J by 1 base, with 18 bases between the two germline ends. Germline values: CDR1 LNHDA, CDR2 SQIVND (reference sequence). CDR3 size: 16 residues. The CDR3 nucleotides are TGTGCCAGTAGGGAATTACAGGGAACCGAGAACACTGAAGCTTTCTTT. Amino acids: CASRELQGTENTEAFF.

The rearrangement joins TRBV30 to TRBJ2-6, with D possibly matching TRBD1 (5 bases). This CDR3 is built from 14 residues. Trimming removed 2 bases at V and 4 bases at J, with 9 bases between. Per the germline V gene, CDR1 is GTSNPN and CDR2 is SVGIG (reference sequence). CDR3 sequence (DNA): TGTGCCTGGAGTCAGGGTTCCGGGGCCAACGTCCTGACTTTC. Amino acids: CAWSQGSGANVLTF. The full variable domain, its missing parts supplied by reference TRBV30 and TRBJ2-6, is SQTIHQWPATLVQPVGSPLSLECTVEGTSNPNLYWYRQAAGRGLQLLFYSVGIGQISSEVPQNLSASRPQDRQFILSSKKLLLSDSGFYLCAWSQGSGANVLTFGAGSRLTVL.

V and J are TRBV7-9 and TRBJ1-2, with D unresolved. This CDR3 contains 13 residues. Germline V gene data show CDR1 as SEHNR and CDR2 as FQNEAQ (reference sequence). V shed 5 bases and J shed 7 bases, with 14 bases lying between them. CDR3 sequence: CASSHGPEIGYTF. DNA for the CDR3: TGTGCCAGCAGCCACGGGCCGGAAATTGGCTACACCTTC.

The chain carries TRBV6-1 and TRBJ2-7, with TRBD2 matching 10 bases. Germline V gives CDR1 MNHNS, CDR2 SASEGT. V trimming: 5 bases; J trimming: 2 bases; junction bases outside the gene matches: 3. This CDR3 is 14 amino acids long. Here the CDR3 DNA reads TGTGCCAGCAGTCGGACTAGCGGCCCCTACGAGCAGTACTTC. Its protein product is CASSRTSGPYEQYF.